The T cell receptor (beta chain) under discussion was sequenced for a study of graft-versus-host responses after intestinal transplantation. Study-wide findings and caveats: Declines in HvG clones occurring early post-transplant were associated with peak circulating GvH clone levels.

Generated by immunoSEQ multiplex PCR, the TCRdb table keeps only in-frame clones and is missing some. Counted here are about 97,000 clones, roughly 91% occurring once; the ten biggest clones make up 0.15% to 0.2%. CDR1 and CDR2 (germline): SGHTA, FQGTGA. The CDR3 length is 13 residues. V shed 5 bases and J shed 4 bases, with 8 bases lying between them. This clone was picked up one time. Its antigen is unidentified. This TCR came from a human donor who was the organ donor for an intestinal transplant. V usage is TRBV7-3 and J usage is TRBJ2-2; possibly TRBD1 for D (5 bases). This material consisted of unstimulated CD4+ T cells sorted from spleen or lymph node cells, taken before transplant. This chain's CDR3 is CASSARVTGELFF. The CDR3 DNA reads TGTGCCAGCAGCGCCAGGGTCACCGGGGAGCTGTTTTTT.